This T cell receptor (beta chain) is from a study of shared clonotypes between healthy human individuals. Study details: Each donor had three CD4 naive, three CD4 memory, two CD8 naive and one CD8 memory plate. Overall study results and limits: Incompleteness in sorted-subset sequencing, despite large depth, was shown by rarefaction.

Repertoires were generated with immunoSEQ multiplex PCR, while TCRdb's copy carries only in-frame clones and drops some. The sample carries roughly 1,100,000 clones, around 74% recorded once. Germline V gene lookup returns CDR1 SEHNR and CDR2 FQNEAQ (reference sequence). V was trimmed by 6 bases and J by 4 bases, leaving 15 bases between them. This CDR3 is built from 14 residues. Comment on this clone: What it binds is unknown.

This receptor was obtained from a man between 18 and 29 years old in good health. This sequence joins TRBV7-9 and TRBJ2-5; no firm D call. The sample taken for sequencing was memory CD4+ T cells sorted from blood. This sample's subset: CD45RA-negative fraction. The CDR3 region is CASSHSSGVETQYF. CDR3 nucleotide sequence: TGTGCCAGCAGTCACAGTTCTGGGGTAGAGACCCAGTACTTC.